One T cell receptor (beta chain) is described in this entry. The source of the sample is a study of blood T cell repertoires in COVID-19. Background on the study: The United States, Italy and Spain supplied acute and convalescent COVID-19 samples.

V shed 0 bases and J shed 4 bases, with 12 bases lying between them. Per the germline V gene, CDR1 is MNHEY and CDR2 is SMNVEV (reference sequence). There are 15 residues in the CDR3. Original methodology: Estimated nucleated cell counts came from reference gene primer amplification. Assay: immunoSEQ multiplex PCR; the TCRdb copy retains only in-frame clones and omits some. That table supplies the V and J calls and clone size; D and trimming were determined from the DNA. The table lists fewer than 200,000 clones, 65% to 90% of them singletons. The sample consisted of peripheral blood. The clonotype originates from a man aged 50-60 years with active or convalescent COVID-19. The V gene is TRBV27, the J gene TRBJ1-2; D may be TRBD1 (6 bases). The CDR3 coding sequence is TGTGCCAGCAGTTTATCGGCTAAGGGGGTCTATGGCTACACCTTC. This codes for CASSLSAKGVYGYTF.